The TCR beta chain under discussion was sequenced for a study of T cell responses to AZD1222 COVID-19 vaccine. Some clones are missing from TCRdb's copy, which holds only in-frame ones; the method was immunoSEQ multiplex PCR. This sample has around 110,000 clones; 92% occur once, and the top ten carry approximately 9.3%. As concerns this clone: Antigen unknown.

Overall study results and limits: Reportedly, nearly half the spike-specific TCRs target unmutated variant regions.

This CDR3 region has 14 residues. CDR1 is MNHEY, CDR2 SMNVEV, per germline (reference sequence). V was clipped by 6 bases and J by 4 bases; unmatched bases: 4. Pooling covered second doses at about 4 or about 12 weeks. This sample comprised peripheral blood, obtained 28 days after the second AZD1222 dose. This clonotype was obtained from an adult who received the AZD1222 COVID-19 vaccine. The rearrangement joins TRBV27 to TRBJ1-2; 11 positions agree with TRBD1. The CDR3 loop is CASRDRGRGYGYTF. The CDR3 DNA reads TGTGCCAGCAGGGACAGGGGGCGAGGCTATGGCTACACCTTC.